This T cell receptor beta chain was sequenced for a study of shared T cell receptors in the human thymus. V dropped 4 bases and J dropped 6 bases, with 3 bases sitting between them. The CDR3 has 11 residues. CDR1 is SGHVS and CDR2 is FNYEAQ in the germline V gene. Data came from immunoSEQ multiplex PCR; TCRdb stores just in-frame clones and leaves some out. The profile shows 630,000 or so clones, about 87% of them singletons. Separately, the same data were catalogued under a study of human thymus T cells. In that study: An apparent bias in V and J gene usage was seen in thymic and blood repertoires.

This clonotype was obtained from a boy in the first two years of life with a congenital heart defect. The sequencing sample was made of thymocytes. This sequence joins TRBV7-6 and TRBJ2-2; no definite D call. This CDR3 is CASSSSGELFF. The CDR3 DNA sequence: TGTGCCAGCAGCTCCTCCGGGGAGCTGTTTTTT.